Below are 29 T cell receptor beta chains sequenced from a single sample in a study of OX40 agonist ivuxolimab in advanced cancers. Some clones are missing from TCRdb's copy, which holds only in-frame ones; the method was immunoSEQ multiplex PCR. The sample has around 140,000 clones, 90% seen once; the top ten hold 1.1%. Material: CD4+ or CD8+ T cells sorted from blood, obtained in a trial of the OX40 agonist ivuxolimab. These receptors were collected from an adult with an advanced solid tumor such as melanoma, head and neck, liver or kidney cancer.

CDR3 region: CASRALTGGIYEQYF. CDR3 in DNA: TGTGCCAGCCGGGCCCTGACAGGGGGAATCTACGAGCAGTACTTC. The chain recombines TRBV2 with TRBJ2-7; 9 nucleotides align to TRBD1. After removal of 8 bases from V and 3 bases from J, the junction contained 11 bases not matched to a gene. CDR3 size: 15 residues. CDR1 and CDR2 from the germline V gene are SNHLY and FYNNEI. Variable domain in full (rest from reference TRBV2 and TRBJ2-7): EPEVTQTPSHQVTQMGQEVILRCVPISNHLYFYWYRQILGQKVEFLVSFYNNEISEKSEIFDDQFSVERPDGSNFTLKIRSTKLEDSAMYFCASRALTGGIYEQYFGPGTRLTVT.

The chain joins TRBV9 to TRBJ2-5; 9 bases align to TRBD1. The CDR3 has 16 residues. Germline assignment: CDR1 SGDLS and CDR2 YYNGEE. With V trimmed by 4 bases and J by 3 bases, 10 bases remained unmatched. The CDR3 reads CASSKPGTGFEETQYF. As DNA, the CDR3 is TGTGCCAGCAGCAAGCCCGGGACAGGGTTCGAAGAGACCCAGTACTTC.

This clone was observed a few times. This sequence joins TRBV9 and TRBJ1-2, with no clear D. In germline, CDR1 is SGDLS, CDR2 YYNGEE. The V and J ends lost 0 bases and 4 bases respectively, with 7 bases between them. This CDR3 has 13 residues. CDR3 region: CASSVDSSYGYTF. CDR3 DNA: TGTGCCAGCAGCGTAGACAGCTCCTATGGCTACACCTTC.

The CDR3, as DNA: TGTGCCAGCAGTGGCGGCCCTATCCCCGAGACCCAGTACTTC. It is translated as CASSGGPIPETQYF. This sequence joins TRBV28 and TRBJ2-5; D is undetermined. Trimming removed 5 bases from V and 5 bases from J, with 15 bases in between. The CDR3 extends over 14 amino acids. CDR1 is MDHEN and CDR2 is SYDVKM in the germline V gene.

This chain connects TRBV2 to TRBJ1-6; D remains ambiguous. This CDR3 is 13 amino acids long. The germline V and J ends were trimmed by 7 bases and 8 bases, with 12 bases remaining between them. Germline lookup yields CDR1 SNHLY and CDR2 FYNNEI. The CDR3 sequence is CASKVSNYSPLHF. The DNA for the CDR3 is TGTGCCAGCAAAGTTAGTAATTATTCACCCCTCCACTTT.

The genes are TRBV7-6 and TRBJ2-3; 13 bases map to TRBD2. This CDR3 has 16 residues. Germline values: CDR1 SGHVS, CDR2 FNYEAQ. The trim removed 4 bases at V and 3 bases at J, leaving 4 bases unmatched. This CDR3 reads CASSSGLAGVTDTQYF. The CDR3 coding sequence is TGTGCCAGCAGCTCTGGACTAGCGGGAGTAACAGATACGCAGTATTTT.

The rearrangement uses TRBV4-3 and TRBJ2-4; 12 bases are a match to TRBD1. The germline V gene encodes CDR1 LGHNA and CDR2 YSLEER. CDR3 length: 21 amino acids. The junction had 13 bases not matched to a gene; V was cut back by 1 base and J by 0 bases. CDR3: CASSQGTGTGGHKIAKNIQYF. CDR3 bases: TGCGCCAGCAGCCAAGGGACCGGGACAGGGGGCCACAAAATAGCCAAAAACATTCAGTACTTC.

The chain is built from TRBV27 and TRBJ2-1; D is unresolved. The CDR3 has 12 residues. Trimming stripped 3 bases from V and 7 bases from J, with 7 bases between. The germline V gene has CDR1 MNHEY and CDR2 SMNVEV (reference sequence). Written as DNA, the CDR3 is TGTGCCAGCAGTTTTAACGGGAATGAGCAGTTCTTC. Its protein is CASSFNGNEQFF.

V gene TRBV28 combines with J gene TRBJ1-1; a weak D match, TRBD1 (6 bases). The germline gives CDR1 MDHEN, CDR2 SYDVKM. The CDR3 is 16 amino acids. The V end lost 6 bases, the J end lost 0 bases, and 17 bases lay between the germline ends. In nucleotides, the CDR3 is TGTGCCAGCAGGGGGGCCTCGGGCAGGGTGAACACTGAAGCTTTCTTT. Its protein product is CASRGASGRVNTEAFF. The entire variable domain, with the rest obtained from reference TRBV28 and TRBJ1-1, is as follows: DVKVTQSSRYLVKRTGEKVFLECVQDMDHENMFWYRQDPGLGLRLIYFSYDVKMKEKGDIPEGYSVSREKKERFSLILESASTNQTSMYLCASRGASGRVNTEAFFGQGTRLTVV.

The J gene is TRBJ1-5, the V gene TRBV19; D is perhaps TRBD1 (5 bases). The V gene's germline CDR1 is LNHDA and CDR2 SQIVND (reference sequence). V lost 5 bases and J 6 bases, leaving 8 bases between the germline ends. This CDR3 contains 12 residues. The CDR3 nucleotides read TGTGCCAGTAGTCCCCAGGGTCAGCCCCAGCATTTT. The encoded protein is CASSPQGQPQHF.

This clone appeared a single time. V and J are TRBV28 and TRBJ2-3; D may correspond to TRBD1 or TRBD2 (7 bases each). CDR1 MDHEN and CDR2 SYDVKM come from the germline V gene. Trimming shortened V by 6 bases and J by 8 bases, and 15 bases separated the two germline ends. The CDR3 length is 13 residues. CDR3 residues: CASRHPRGGTQYF. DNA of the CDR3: TGTGCCAGCAGACACCCCAGGGGGGGTACGCAGTATTTT. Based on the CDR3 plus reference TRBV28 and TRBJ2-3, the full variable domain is DVKVTQSSRYLVKRTGEKVFLECVQDMDHENMFWYRQDPGLGLRLIYFSYDVKMKEKGDIPEGYSVSREKKERFSLILESASTNQTSMYLCASRHPRGGTQYFGPGTRLTVL.

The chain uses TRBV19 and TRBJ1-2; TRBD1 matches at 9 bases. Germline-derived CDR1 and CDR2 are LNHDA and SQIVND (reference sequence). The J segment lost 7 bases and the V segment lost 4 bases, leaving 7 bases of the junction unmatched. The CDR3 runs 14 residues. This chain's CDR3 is CASSKLDRGVGYTF. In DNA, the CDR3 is TGTGCCAGTAGTAAGTTGGACAGGGGAGTTGGCTACACCTTC.

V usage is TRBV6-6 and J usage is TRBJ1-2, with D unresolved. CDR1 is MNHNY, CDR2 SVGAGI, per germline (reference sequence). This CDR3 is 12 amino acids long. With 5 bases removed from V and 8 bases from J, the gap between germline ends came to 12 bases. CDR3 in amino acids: CASSTGGGGYTF. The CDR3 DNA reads TGTGCCAGCAGTACTGGCGGAGGGGGCTACACCTTC.

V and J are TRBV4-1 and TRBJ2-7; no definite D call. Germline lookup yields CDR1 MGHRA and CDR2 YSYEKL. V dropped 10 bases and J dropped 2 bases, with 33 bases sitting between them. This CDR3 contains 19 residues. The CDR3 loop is CATIPVRIVGPLSPYEQYF. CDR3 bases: TGCGCCACTATCCCGGTACGAATAGTAGGACCGCTATCCCCCTACGAGCAGTACTTC.

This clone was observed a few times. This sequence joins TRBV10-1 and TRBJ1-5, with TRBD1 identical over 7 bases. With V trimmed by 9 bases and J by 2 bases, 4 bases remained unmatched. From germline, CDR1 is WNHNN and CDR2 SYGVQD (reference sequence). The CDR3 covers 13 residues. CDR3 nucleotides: TGCGCCAGGAGAGACAGGGGCAATCAGCCCCAGCATTTT. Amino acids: CARRDRGNQPQHF.

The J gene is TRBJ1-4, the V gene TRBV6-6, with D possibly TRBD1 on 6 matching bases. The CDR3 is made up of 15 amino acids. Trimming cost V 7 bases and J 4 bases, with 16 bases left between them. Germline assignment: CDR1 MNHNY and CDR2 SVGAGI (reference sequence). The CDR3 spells CASTPWGAGNEKLFF. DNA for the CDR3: TGTGCCAGCACCCCCTGGGGGGCGGGTAATGAAAAACTGTTTTTT.

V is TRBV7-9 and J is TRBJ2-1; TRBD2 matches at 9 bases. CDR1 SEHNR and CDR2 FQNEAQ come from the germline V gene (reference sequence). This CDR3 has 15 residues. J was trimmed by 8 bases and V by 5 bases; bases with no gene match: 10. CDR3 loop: CASSPGIAGVDEQFF. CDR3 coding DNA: TGTGCCAGCAGCCCTGGGATAGCGGGAGTGGATGAGCAGTTCTTC.

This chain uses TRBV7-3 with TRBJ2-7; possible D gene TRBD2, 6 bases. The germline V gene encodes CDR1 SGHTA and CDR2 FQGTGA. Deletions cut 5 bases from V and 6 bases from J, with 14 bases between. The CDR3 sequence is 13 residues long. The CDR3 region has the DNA TGTGCCAGCAGCATGGGGGACTTCTCCGAGCAGTACTTC. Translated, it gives CASSMGDFSEQYF.

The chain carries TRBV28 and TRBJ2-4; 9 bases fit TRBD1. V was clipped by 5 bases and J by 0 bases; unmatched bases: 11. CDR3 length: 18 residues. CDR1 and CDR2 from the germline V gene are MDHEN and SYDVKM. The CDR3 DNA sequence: TGTGCCAGCAGTCGCGGCTGGACAGGGGAGGTAGCCAAAAACATTCAGTACTTC. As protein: CASSRGWTGEVAKNIQYF.

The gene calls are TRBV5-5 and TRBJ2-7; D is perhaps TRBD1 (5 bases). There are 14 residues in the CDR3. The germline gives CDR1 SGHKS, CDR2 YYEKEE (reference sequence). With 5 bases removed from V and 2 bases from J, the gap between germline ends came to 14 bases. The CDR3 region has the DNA TGTGCCAGCAGTTCTCAGGGCGGACCCTACGAGCAGTACTTC. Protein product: CASSSQGGPYEQYF.

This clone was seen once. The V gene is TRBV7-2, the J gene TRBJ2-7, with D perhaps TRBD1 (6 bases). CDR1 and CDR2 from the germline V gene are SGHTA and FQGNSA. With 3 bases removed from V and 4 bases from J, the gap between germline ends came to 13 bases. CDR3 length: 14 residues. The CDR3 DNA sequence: TGTGCCAGCAGCTTGGACAGCCATACTTACGAGCAGTACTTC. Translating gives CASSLDSHTYEQYF.

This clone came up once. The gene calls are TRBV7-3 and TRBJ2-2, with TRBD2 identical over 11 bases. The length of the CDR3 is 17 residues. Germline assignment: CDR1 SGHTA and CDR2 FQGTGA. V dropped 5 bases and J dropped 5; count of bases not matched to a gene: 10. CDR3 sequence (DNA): TGTGCCAGCAGCCTCACTAGCGGGAGCGGAGAAACCGGGGAGCTGTTTTTT. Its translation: CASSLTSGSGETGELFF.

CDR3 sequence: CASSIDQGQETQYF. CDR3 in DNA: TGTGCCAGTAGTATAGATCAGGGCCAAGAGACCCAGTACTTC. The chain joins TRBV19 to TRBJ2-5; D is possibly TRBD1 (5 bases). Trimming took 0 bases from V and 1 from J, leaving 6 bases between them. This CDR3 has 14 residues. The germline CDR1 and CDR2 sequences are LNHDA and SQIVND (reference sequence). Variable domain in full (rest from reference TRBV19 and TRBJ2-5): DGGITQSPKYLFRKEGQNVTLSCEQNLNHDAMYWYRQDPGQGLRLIYYSQIVNDFQKGDIAEGYSVSREKKESFPLTVTSAQKNPTAFYLCASSIDQGQETQYFGPGTRLLVL.

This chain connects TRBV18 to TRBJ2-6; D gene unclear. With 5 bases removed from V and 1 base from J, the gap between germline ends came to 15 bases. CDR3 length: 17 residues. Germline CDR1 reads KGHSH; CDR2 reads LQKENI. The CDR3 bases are TGTGCCAGCTCATTGACGTATGCTATTTCTGGGGCCAACGTCCTGACTTTC. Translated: CASSLTYAISGANVLTF.

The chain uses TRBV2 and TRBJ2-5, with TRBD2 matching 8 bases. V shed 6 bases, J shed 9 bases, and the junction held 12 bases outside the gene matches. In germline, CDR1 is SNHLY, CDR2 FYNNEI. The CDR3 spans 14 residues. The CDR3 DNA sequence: TGTGCCAGCAGCGAAACTAGCGGATGGGATTCCCAGTACTTC. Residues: CASSETSGWDSQYF.

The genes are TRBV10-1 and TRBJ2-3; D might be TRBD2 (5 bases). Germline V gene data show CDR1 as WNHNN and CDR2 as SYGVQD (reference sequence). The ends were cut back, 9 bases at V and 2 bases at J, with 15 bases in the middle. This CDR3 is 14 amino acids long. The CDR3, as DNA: TGCGCCAGATATCGCAGCGGTATCACAGATACGCAGTATTTT. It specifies CARYRSGITDTQYF.

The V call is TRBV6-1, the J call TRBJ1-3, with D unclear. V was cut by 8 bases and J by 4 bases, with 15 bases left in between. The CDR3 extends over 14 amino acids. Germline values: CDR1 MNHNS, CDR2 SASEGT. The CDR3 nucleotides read TGTGCCAGCGGAGGGTGGGCTCTGGGAAACACCATATATTTT. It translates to CASGGWALGNTIYF.

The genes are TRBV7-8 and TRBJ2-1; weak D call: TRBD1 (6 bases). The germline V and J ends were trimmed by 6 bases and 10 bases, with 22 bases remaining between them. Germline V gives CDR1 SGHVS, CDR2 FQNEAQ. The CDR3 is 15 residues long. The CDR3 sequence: CASRPPGTPSGEQFF. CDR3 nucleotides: TGTGCCAGCAGGCCCCCCGGGACACCGTCGGGCGAGCAGTTCTTC.

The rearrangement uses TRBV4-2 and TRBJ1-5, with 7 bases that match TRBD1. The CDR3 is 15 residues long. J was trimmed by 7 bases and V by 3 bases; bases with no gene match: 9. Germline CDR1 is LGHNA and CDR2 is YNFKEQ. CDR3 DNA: TGTGCCAGCAGCCAGGAAAACAGGGGTGGCCAGCCCCAGCATTTT. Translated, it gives CASSQENRGGQPQHF.